The sequence of this T cell receptor (beta chain) was determined in a study of T cells expressing NK-cell markers. Study as a whole: Eight donors were sequenced, seven testing HCMV-seropositive and one testing seronegative. Regarding the study as a whole: Clones of NKG2C+ T cells that had expanded were of unclear HCMV specificity. Dominant NKG2C+ clonotypes accounted for roughly 1.0-7.0% of CD8+ T cells in about 6 donors.

It was by 5'RACE template switching with UMIs that TCR beta cDNA was made. After re-calling the 5' RACE reads, TCRdb lists one entry per CDR3 protein, DNA absent. The listing contains roughly 300,000 distinct CDR3 sequences. Germline-derived CDR1 and CDR2 are SGHDN and FVKESK. The length of the CDR3 is 15 residues. Notes on this clonotype: Its antigen is currently unknown.

The sample taken for sequencing was blood T cells: a sorted CD56 or NKG2C T cell subset, CD4+ or CD8+ T cells, or bulk PBMC T cells (not recorded which). This chain connects TRBV14 to TRBJ2-6. The TCR was taken from a woman between 18 and 75 years old in good health. This CDR3 reads CASSQEPVRANVLTF. Filled out from reference TRBV14 and TRBJ2-6, the complete variable domain reads EAGVTQFPSHSVIEKGQTVTLRCDPISGHDNLYWYRRVMGKEIKFLLHFVKESKQDESGMPNNRFLAERTGGTYSTLKVQPAELEDSGVYFCASSQEPVRANVLTFGAGSRLTVL.